These T cell receptor beta chains were read from a single sample in a study of CD8+CD57+ T cells in acquired aplastic anemia. One entry per CDR3 protein, called by TCRdb with MiXCR from the reads. This sample has about 48,000 distinct CDR3 sequences, with around 70% found just once. Sample: sorted CD4+, CD8+, or CD8+CD57+ T cells (not recorded which) from PBMCs. The receptors shown here come from a human donor in good health, serving as a control. Both conserved end residues are part of each CDR3. D genes are given only for firm matches. Clone size is given for some rows only: seen once, a few or many times, or a class if the clone is expanded.

abundance,d_gene,j_gene,v_gene,CDR3aa,CDR3nt
once,.,TRBJ2-7,TRBV2,CASRPDGYEQYF,TGCGCCAGCAGGCCGGACGGCTACGAGCAGTACTTC
.,.,TRBJ2-7,TRBV15,CATSTVTGTGYEQYF,TGTGCCACCAGCACCGTTACCGGGACGGGCTACGAGCAGTACTTC
.,.,TRBJ1-5,TRBV6-5,CASSSQGFDQPQHF,TGTGCCAGCAGTTCCCAAGGTTTCGATCAGCCCCAGCATTTT
.,.,TRBJ1-6,TRBV9,CASSLNSYNSPLHF,TGTGCCAGCAGCTTGAATAGCTATAATTCACCCCTCCACTTT
many,TRBD1,TRBJ1-3,TRBV5-6,CASSLAGQGALDISGNTIYF,TGTGCCAGCAGCTTGGCTGGACAGGGGGCTTTGGACATCTCTGGAAACACCATATATTTT
many,.,TRBJ1-1,TRBV30,CAWLDGVNTEAFF,TGTGCCTGGTTGGACGGGGTGAACACTGAAGCTTTCTTT
.,.,TRBJ2-3,TRBV2,CASKPGPDTQYF,TGTGCCAGCAAACCCGGGCCAGATACGCAGTATTTT
.,TRBD1,TRBJ1-2,TRBV11-2,CASSHNPGQGLYGYTF,TGTGCCAGCAGCCACAACCCGGGACAGGGTTTGTATGGCTACACCTTC
.,TRBD1,TRBJ1-2,TRBV20-1,CSADGTASYGYTF,TGCAGTGCCGACGGGACAGCCTCCTATGGCTACACCTTC
few,.,TRBJ2-5,TRBV13,CASSLEGQETQYF,TGTGCCAGCAGCCTTGAGGGCCAAGAGACCCAGTACTTC
once,.,TRBJ1-1,TRBV19,CASSKADRRNTEAFF,TGTGCCAGTAGTAAGGCTGACAGGAGAAACACTGAAGCTTTCTTT
.,TRBD1,TRBJ1-2,TRBV19,CASSTWDRGSRETRPQRNYGYTF,TGTGCCAGTAGTACCTGGGACAGGGGTTCTCGGGAGACCCGACCCCAGAGGAACTATGGCTACACCTTC
.,.,TRBJ2-7,TRBV7-9,CASSLAGSSYEQYF,TGCGCCAGCAGCTTGGCCGGAAGCTCCTACGAGCAGTACTTC
.,TRBD1,TRBJ1-1,TRBV20-1,CSARVDRGTTGTEAFF,TGCAGTGCTAGAGTGGACAGGGGCACGACGGGCACTGAAGCTTTCTTT
.,TRBD1,TRBJ2-7,TRBV10-3,CASSAHRGATPYEQYF,TGTGCCAGCAGTGCCCACAGGGGCGCAACACCCTACGAGCAGTACTTC
.,.,TRBJ2-7,TRBV14,CASSQKGTFPGRGPEQYF,TGTGCCAGCAGCCAAAAAGGAACATTTCCGGGACGAGGTCCCGAGCAGTACTTC
.,TRBD1,TRBJ2-1,TRBV29-1,CSVEGDRGRSETQFF,TGCAGCGTTGAAGGTGACAGGGGGCGGTCGGAGACCCAGTTCTTC
once,.,TRBJ1-5,TRBV10-3,CAISGGGETQHF,TGTGCCATCAGTGGGGGAGGGGAGACCCAGCATTTT
.,TRBD1,TRBJ2-1,TRBV15,CATSRARDRANEQFF,TGTGCCACCAGCAGAGCCCGGGACAGGGCCAATGAGCAGTTCTTC
many,.,TRBJ2-1,TRBV20-1,CSAISPGTEQFF,TGCAGTGCGATATCTCCCGGGACGGAGCAGTTCTTC
.,.,TRBJ2-7,TRBV10-3,CAIHNNPLRGTYEQYF,TGTGCCATCCACAATAACCCTTTAAGGGGGACCTACGAGCAGTACTTC
.,.,TRBJ2-2,TRBV10-1,CASSESANTGELFF,TGCGCCAGCAGTGAGTCAGCGAACACCGGGGAGCTGTTTTTT
.,.,TRBJ2-1,TRBV20-1,CSARDFQVANNEQFF,TGCAGTGCTAGAGATTTTCAAGTAGCGAACAATGAGCAGTTCTTC
.,.,TRBJ1-1,TRBV29-1,CSVNTGTEAFF,TGCAGCGTTAACACGGGGACTGAAGCTTTCTTT
.,.,TRBJ2-1,TRBV11-2,CASSRGGTAYNEQFF,TGTGCCAGCAGCCGTGGCGGGACGGCCTACAATGAGCAGTTCTTC
.,.,TRBJ2-7,TRBV29-1,CSTVTRSYEQYF,TGCAGCACTGTGACAAGATCCTACGAGCAGTACTTC
once,.,TRBJ1-1,TRBV7-2,CASRRTVNTEAFF,TGTGCCAGCAGACGGACGGTGAACACTGAAGCTTTCTTT
few,.,TRBJ1-5,TRBV12-3/TRBV12-4,CASSRRNQPQHF,TGTGCCAGCAGTCGCCGAAATCAGCCCCAGCATTTT
.,.,TRBJ1-1,TRBV10-3,CATKDSTEAFF,TGTGCCACCAAGGACAGCACTGAAGCTTTCTTT
.,TRBD2,TRBJ2-7,TRBV2,CAGTGTSGTGEQYF,TGTGCCGGCACAGGGACTAGCGGGACGGGGGAGCAGTACTTC
.,.,TRBJ1-3,TRBV10-3,CAITGTPSGNTIYF,TGTGCCATCACCGGGACGCCCTCTGGAAACACCATATATTTT
.,TRBD2,TRBJ2-1,TRBV19,CASSPLAGGNEQFF,TGTGCCAGTAGTCCTCTAGCGGGAGGGAATGAGCAGTTCTTC
.,.,TRBJ2-3,TRBV24-1,CATSDVRHGTDTQYF,TGTGCCACCAGTGACGTTAGACACGGCACAGATACGCAGTATTTT
once,TRBD2,TRBJ2-7,TRBV2,CASSSGSVEQYF,TGTGCCAGTTCTAGCGGTTCGGTCGAGCAGTACTTC
.,TRBD1,TRBJ1-5,TRBV2,CASSGTGVGQPQHF,TGTGCCAGCAGTGGGACAGGGGTAGGGCAGCCCCAGCATTTT
.,.,TRBJ2-3,TRBV9,CASSVEGGFTDTQYF,TGTGCCAGCAGCGTAGAAGGCGGTTTCACAGATACGCAGTATTTT